This TCR beta chain originates from a study of PD-L1 blockade in urothelial cancer. Profiled with immunoSEQ multiplex PCR; TCRdb holds only in-frame clones, not every one. Of under 50,000 clones listed, 82% are singletons. Time point reported: pretreatment peripheral blood. Germline lookup yields CDR1 LNHDA and CDR2 SQIVND (reference sequence). The CDR3 has 15 amino acids. V was pared by 6 bases and J by 10 bases, with 22 bases between. V is TRBV19 and J is TRBJ2-1; D is perhaps TRBD2 (6 bases). The source is a middle-aged man with urothelial cancer. Sequencing was performed on PBMCs, taken around atezolizumab (anti-PD-L1) treatment. The CDR3 reads CASRSGGALRGEQFF. CDR3 coding DNA: TGTGCCAGTAGAAGTGGCGGCGCCCTACGGGGGGAGCAGTTCTTC.